These 3 T cell receptor beta chains were all obtained from the same sample, sequenced in a study of shared clonotypes between healthy human individuals. Data came from immunoSEQ multiplex PCR; TCRdb stores just in-frame clones and leaves some out. Among more than 2 million clones, about 95% were seen once, and the ten largest hold 0.1% to 0.15%. Material for sequencing was naive CD4+ T cells sorted from blood. Subset specified: CD45RA+ positively selected. Every receptor here comes from a man in his late teens or twenties in good health.

The V gene is TRBV28, the J gene TRBJ1-1; TRBD1 agrees at 8 bases. With V trimmed by 2 bases and J by 4 bases, 3 bases remained unmatched. The CDR3 loop spans 14 amino acids. The germline gives CDR1 MDHEN, CDR2 SYDVKM. The CDR3 is CASSLQGAVTEAFF. The CDR3 DNA is TGTGCCAGCAGTTTACAGGGGGCCGTCACTGAAGCTTTCTTT.

The V gene is TRBV30, the J gene TRBJ2-5, with a possible D match to TRBD2 (5 bases). Trimming removed 1 base from V and 5 bases from J, with 14 bases in between. The CDR3 consists of 14 residues. Looked up from germline, CDR1 is GTSNPN and CDR2 is SVGIG (reference sequence). CDR3 coding DNA: TGTGCCTGGAGTGGGCCCGGACTGACGGAGACCCAGTACTTC. Residues: CAWSGPGLTETQYF. The variable domain in full, with the rest retrieved from reference TRBV30 and TRBJ2-5, is SQTIHQWPATLVQPVGSPLSLECTVEGTSNPNLYWYRQAAGRGLQLLFYSVGIGQISSEVPQNLSASRPQDRQFILSSKKLLLSDSGFYLCAWSGPGLTETQYFGPGTRLLVL.

CDR3 loop: CSVAFSQTIMNTEAFF. Written as DNA, the CDR3 is TGCAGCGTTGCCTTTAGCCAGACTATAATGAACACTGAAGCTTTCTTT. The chain carries TRBV29-1 and TRBJ1-1; D is undetermined. The CDR3 consists of 16 residues. Between the trimmed V and J ends, which lost 4 bases and 0 bases, there was a span of 18 bases. Germline-derived CDR1 and CDR2 are SQVTM and ANQGSEA.